This TCR beta chain was observed in a study of blood T cell repertoires in COVID-19. At the level of the study: Samples taken during acute and convalescent COVID-19 were collected in the United States, Italy and Spain. The cDNA or gDNA used as material had been derived from T cells, B-cell-depleted T cells, or PBMCs.

Authors' methods: For nucleated cells, counts were estimated from reference gene primer amplification. Some clones are missing from TCRdb's copy, which holds only in-frame ones; the method was immunoSEQ multiplex PCR. The V and J calls and clone size are taken from that table; D and trimming were inferred from the DNA. The table includes about 130,000 clones, roughly 87% detected once. Germline V gives CDR1 LNHDA, CDR2 SQIVND (reference sequence). With 5 bases removed from V and 5 bases from J, the gap between germline ends came to 13 bases. The CDR3 contains 14 residues. The chain employs TRBV19 and TRBJ2-1; the D gene is possibly TRBD2 (5 bases). The sample taken for sequencing was peripheral blood. The clonotype comes from a man older than 75 with active or convalescent COVID-19. CDR3 sequence: CASSLPLGDNEQFF. The CDR3 DNA follows: TGTGCCAGTAGTCTACCGCTCGGGGACAATGAGCAGTTCTTC.